This T cell receptor (beta chain) comes out of a study of tumor and adjacent non-tumor tissue in lung cancer. The library came from three nested PCR rounds adapted from ARM-PCR protocols. MiXCR, applied by TCRdb to the multiplex PCR reads, yields one record per CDR3 protein. This table holds tens of thousands of distinct CDR3 sequences, around 64% found once. Germline V gene data show CDR1 as ENHRY and CDR2 as SYGVKD. V was clipped by 6 bases and J by 15 bases; unmatched bases: 13. This CDR3 is built from 13 residues. RNA was extracted from bulk tissue without any cell sorting. This non-tumor lung sample came from over 3 cm beyond the tumor edge.

The source material was distant non-tumor lung tissue. The V call is TRBV10-3, the J call TRBJ2-1, with 8 bases matching TRBD1. The TCR comes from a man between 70 and 80 years old with non-small cell lung cancer. CDR3 nucleotides: TGTGCCATCAGATCCGACAGGGGTGATAAGTTGTTCTTC. Its protein is CAIRSDRGDKLFF.